Below are 4 T cell receptor beta chains sequenced from a single sample in a study of blood T cells in healthy people across ages. Combining a sample-barcoded 5' primer with a J-beta primer mix, a second PCR ran for roughly 7 to 12 cycles. TCRdb reprocessed the 5' RACE reads with MiXCR, giving one entry per CDR3 protein. The sample includes around 1.5 million distinct CDR3 sequences, about 35% of them seen just once. The specimen was blood. These receptors came from a young woman in good health.

The chain uses TRBV30 and TRBJ2-4, with no clear D. The J call could be wrong; TRBJ2-7 is a better fit for the DNA end. This CDR3 has 14 residues. Per the germline V gene, CDR1 is GTSNPN and CDR2 is SVGIG (reference sequence). The chain's CDR3 is CAWSDSGGQPEQYF. CDR3 in DNA: TGTGCCTGGAGTGATTCAGGCGGTCAGCCCGAGCAGTACTTC.

This clonotype was detected a few times. V gene TRBV20-1 combines with J gene TRBJ1-6; tentative D call: TRBD1 (5 bases). V was trimmed by 0 bases and J by 6 bases, leaving 15 bases between them. Germline CDR1 reads DFQATT; CDR2 reads SNEGSKA (reference sequence). The CDR3 runs to 16 residues. The CDR3, as DNA: TGCAGTGCTAGAGATCATTTAGGGGTGACTAATTCACCCCTCCACTTT. The encoded protein is CSARDHLGVTNSPLHF.

About this clonotype: A much larger clonotype is one base distant, so this may be a read error. The chain combines TRBV7-3 with TRBJ2-3; possibly TRBD2 for D (6 bases). Per germline, CDR1 SGHTA and CDR2 FQGTGA. The CDR3 runs to 14 residues. V dropped 4 bases and J dropped 6 bases, with 14 bases sitting between them. This chain's CDR3 is CASSWGSGADTQYF. Written as DNA, the CDR3 is TGTGCCAGCAGCTGGGGTAGCGGAGCCGATACGCAGTATTTT. Filled out from reference TRBV7-3 and TRBJ2-3, the complete variable domain reads GAGVSQTPSNKVTEKGKYVELRCDPISGHTALYWYRQSLGQGPEFLIYFQGTGAADDSGLPNDRFFAVRPEGSVSTLKIQRTERGDSAVYLCASSWGSGADTQYFGPGTRLTVL.

This clonotype was observed a few times. The genes are TRBV2 and TRBJ2-5; 8 nucleotides line up with TRBD1. The germline gives CDR1 SNHLY, CDR2 FYNNEI. CDR3 length equals 14 residues. The V and J ends lost 5 bases and 5 bases, in that order; junction bases with no gene match: 7. CDR3 DNA: TGTGCCAGCAGTCCGGGACAGGCCCTGGAGACCCAGTACTTC. Translated, it gives CASSPGQALETQYF. Using reference TRBV2 and TRBJ2-5 for the parts outside the CDR3, the full variable domain is EPEVTQTPSHQVTQMGQEVILRCVPISNHLYFYWYRQILGQKVEFLVSFYNNEISEKSEIFDDQFSVERPDGSNFTLKIRSTKLEDSAMYFCASSPGQALETQYFGPGTRLLVL.